Following are 5 T cell receptor beta chains from one sample sequenced in a study of identical twins. MiXCR, applied by TCRdb to the 5' RACE reads, yields one record per CDR3 protein. The repertoire holds 400,000 to 600,000 distinct CDR3 sequences, 20% to 25% seen once, with around 0.47% in the top ten. This sample was shared with a second study, whose subject was yellow fever vaccine responses in identical twins.

Sequencing was performed on CD4+ T cells sorted from blood. These receptors were obtained from a woman aged 18-35 years in good health.

The chain is built from TRBV7-8 and TRBJ2-1; D is perhaps TRBD1 or TRBD2 (6 bases each). This CDR3 has 15 amino acids. CDR1 is SGHVS, CDR2 FQNEAQ, per germline. V lost 1 base and J lost 12, with 19 bases in between. CDR3 sequence: CASSLVGGTEFGQFF. CDR3 nucleotide sequence: TGTGCCAGCAGCTTAGTAGGGGGGACTGAGTTTGGGCAGTTCTTC. Combining the CDR3 with reference TRBV7-8 and TRBJ2-1 gives the whole variable domain GAGVSQSPRYKVAKRGQDVALRCDPISGHVSLFWYQQALGQGPEFLTYFQNEAQLDKSGLPSDRFFAERPEGSVSTLKIQRTQQEDSAVYLCASSLVGGTEFGQFFGPGTRLTVL.

The CDR3 sequence: CASIGGSGSLYEQYF. The CDR3 DNA sequence: TGTGCCAGCATCGGAGGCAGCGGGAGTCTCTACGAGCAGTACTTC. The rearrangement uses TRBV21-1 and TRBJ2-7; the table's TRBD2 call for D was not verified on the DNA. TRBV21-1 is a pseudogene locus. The CDR3 has 15 residues.

The sample holds a few counts of this clonotype. In DNA, the CDR3 is TGTGCCAGCAGCGTTGGGGCTAGCGGGAATGAGCAGTTCTTC. This sequence encodes CASSVGASGNEQFF. The rearrangement links TRBV9 to TRBJ2-1, with 8 bases identical to TRBD2. Germline V gene lookup returns CDR1 SGDLS and CDR2 YYNGEE. After removal of 2 bases from V and 7 bases from J, the junction contained 5 bases not matched to a gene. This CDR3 spans 14 amino acids.

The rearrangement joins TRBV10-3 to TRBJ2-1; D gene ambiguous. The CDR3 loop spans 14 amino acids. Trimming removed 7 bases from V and 1 base from J, with 11 bases in between. CDR1 and CDR2 (germline): ENHRY, SYGVKD. CDR3 in DNA: TGTGCCATCACCAGAGGTGGTTCCTACAATGAGCAGTTCTTC. Encoded protein: CAITRGGSYNEQFF.

This clonotype was seen a few times. This sequence joins TRBV29-1 and TRBJ2-7; 8 nucleotides line up with TRBD2. V gave up 4 bases and J gave up 3 bases; unmatched junction bases: 2. CDR1 is SQVTM, CDR2 ANQGSEA, per germline. The length of the CDR3 is 12 residues. The DNA of the CDR3 is TGCAGCGTTGTCGCGGGGGGCTACGAGCAGTACTTC. Translated, it gives CSVVAGGYEQYF.